The present entry profiles one T cell receptor (beta chain) with its context. Its antigen remains unknown. Profiling relied on immunoSEQ multiplex PCR, and the TCRdb table lists in-frame clones only, not all of them. The sample has approximately 66,000 clones, around 88% seen once. This sample is drawn from a study of OX40 agonist ivuxolimab in advanced cancers. The wider study: People in dose escalation had one of these cancers: hepatocellular carcinoma, melanoma, renal cell or head and neck cancer. General study results and limits: There was clonal expansion of CD4+ and CD8+ blood T cells by week 6 at 0.1 to 3.0 mg/kg. Low clonal expansion, among the lowest seen, marked partial responders at 0.1-3.0 mg/kg.

Deletions cut 1 base from V and 5 bases from J, with 11 bases between. Germline CDR1 is SGHTA and CDR2 is FQGNSA. This CDR3 has 15 amino acids. The sequence was obtained from an adult with an advanced solid tumor such as melanoma, head and neck, liver or kidney cancer. The starting material was CD4+ or CD8+ T cells sorted from blood, obtained in a trial of the OX40 agonist ivuxolimab. The V gene is TRBV7-2, the J gene TRBJ1-4; D gene uncertain. In nucleotides, the CDR3 is TGTGCCAGCAGCTTAGTCGGTAGGCCCAATGAAAAACTGTTTTTT. This encodes CASSLVGRPNEKLFF.